The 10 T cell receptor beta chains given below trace back to one sample, sequenced in a study of tumor-infiltrating lymphocytes in localized non-small cell lung cancer (dated by TCRdb to about 2021). Library preparation employed the immunoSEQ multiplex PCR assay. Here the immuneACCESS table is served through TCRdb, limited to in-frame sequences with V and J called. Missing clones are a known gap in these copies; in checked studies unresolved V genes cover under half, and the rest lacks a known reason. The sample contains 5,500 to 8,000 clones, 71% of them found a single time. The ten largest clones take up around 13% of the sample. Input material: lung tumor tissue. Receptor source: a human donor with non-small cell lung cancer.

The rearrangement uses TRBV19 and TRBJ1-6; D is undetermined. Trimming pared 7 bases from V and 0 bases from J, leaving 10 bases between. This CDR3 has 15 residues. Germline CDR1 LNHDA, CDR2 SQIVND (reference sequence). This chain's CDR3 is CASKADHSYNSPLHF. The CDR3 nucleotides read TGTGCCAGTAAGGCGGACCACTCCTATAATTCACCCCTCCACTTT.

The chain joins TRBV19 to TRBJ1-4, with no clear D. Germline assignment: CDR1 LNHDA and CDR2 SQIVND (reference sequence). The CDR3 contains 14 residues. Trimming removed 3 bases from V and 4 bases from J, with 9 bases in between. This CDR3 reads CASSIGSFNEKLFF. Written as DNA, the CDR3 is TGTGCCAGTAGTATCGGGTCCTTTAATGAAAAACTGTTTTTT.

The chain combines TRBV11-1 with TRBJ2-4, with TRBD1 matching 10 bases. V was pared by 4 bases and J by 0 bases, with 12 bases of the junction left unmatched. CDR3 size: 19 residues. Germline CDR1 is SGHAT and CDR2 is FQDESV (reference sequence). This chain's CDR3 is CASSSGTTGGTLAKNIQYF. The CDR3 DNA follows: TGTGCCAGCAGCTCCGGGACGACAGGGGGCACCTTAGCCAAAAACATTCAGTACTTC.

This clone was detected once. This chain joins TRBV2 and TRBJ1-5; maybe TRBD1 (5 bases). Germline V lookup: CDR1 SNHLY, CDR2 FYNNEI. The V end was cut by 3 bases, the J end by 4 bases, with 10 bases between. The CDR3 is 14 amino acids. The CDR3, as DNA: TGTGCCAGCAGTGAGCAGGGACCAAATCAGCCCCAGCATTTT. Residues: CASSEQGPNQPQHF.

The CDR3 DNA reads as TGTGCCAGTAATAATAAGGACAGTTACACTGAAGCTTTCTTT. Translated: CASNNKDSYTEAFF. The chain links TRBV19 to TRBJ1-1; weak D call: TRBD1 (6 bases). Per germline, CDR1 LNHDA and CDR2 SQIVND (reference sequence). Trimming cost V 7 bases and J 3 bases, with 15 bases left between them. This CDR3 spans 14 amino acids. Drawing the rest from reference TRBV19 and TRBJ1-1, the complete variable domain is DGGITQSPKYLFRKEGQNVTLSCEQNLNHDAMYWYRQDPGQGLRLIYYSQIVNDFQKGDIAEGYSVSREKKESFPLTVTSAQKNPTAFYLCASNNKDSYTEAFFGQGTRLTVV.

This chain links TRBV4-1 with TRBJ1-5; TRBD1 is a possible D gene (5 bases). Looked up from germline, CDR1 is MGHRA and CDR2 is YSYEKL. The CDR3 contains 15 residues. V dropped 5 bases and J dropped 5 bases, with 16 bases sitting between them. CDR3 bases: TGCGCCAGCAGCGTCTCGTGGGGCCGGGATCAGCCCCAGCATTTT. Encoded protein: CASSVSWGRDQPQHF.

The chain combines TRBV4-1 with TRBJ1-1; 7 bases are shared with TRBD1. V shed 0 bases and J 5 bases; nucleotides not matched to a gene: 12. The CDR3 is 17 residues long. Germline CDR1 MGHRA, CDR2 YSYEKL. CDR3 sequence reads: CASSQEGGFRSETEAFF. For the CDR3, the DNA is TGCGCCAGCAGCCAAGAAGGGGGCTTCAGGTCGGAGACTGAAGCTTTCTTT.

Relative to its sample, this clone is medium-sized. The chain carries TRBV5-4 and TRBJ2-3, with a weak D call TRBD1 (6 bases). Germline V gene data show CDR1 as SGHNT and CDR2 as YYREEE (reference sequence). The CDR3 is 17 amino acids. Trimming removed 0 bases from V and 1 base from J, with 15 bases in between. This chain's CDR3 is CASSLGTASAGTDTQYF. In DNA form, the CDR3 reads TGTGCCAGCAGCTTGGGGACAGCTAGTGCTGGCACAGATACGCAGTATTTT. Supplemented by reference TRBV5-4 and TRBJ2-3, the full variable domain reads ETGVTQSPTHLIKTRGQQVTLRCSSQSGHNTVSWYQQALGQGPQFIFQYYREEENGRGNFPPRFSGLQFPNYSSELNVNALELDDSALYLCASSLGTASAGTDTQYFGPGTRLTVL.

The rearrangement joins TRBV5-1 to TRBJ2-1; no firm D call. This CDR3 has 14 residues. The germline V gene encodes CDR1 SGHRS and CDR2 YFSETQ. Trimming took off 0 bases at V and 4 bases at J, with 8 bases between the two ends. The CDR3 sequence is CASSLGETYNEQFF. CDR3 bases: TGCGCCAGCAGCTTGGGGGAAACATACAATGAGCAGTTCTTC.

The sample holds one count of this clone. V usage is TRBV5-1 and J usage is TRBJ1-1; D ambiguous. V lost 0 bases and J 1 base, leaving 13 bases between the germline ends. CDR1 is SGHRS, CDR2 YFSETQ, per germline. The CDR3 consists of 16 residues. The CDR3 nucleotides are TGCGCCAGCAGCTTGGTAATCCGACGGGGGAACACTGAAGCTTTCTTT. This translates into CASSLVIRRGNTEAFF. Using reference TRBV5-1 and TRBJ1-1 for the parts outside the CDR3, the full variable domain is KAGVTQTPRYLIKTRGQQVTLSCSPISGHRSVSWYQQTPGQGLQFLFEYFSETQRNKGNFPGRFSGRQFSNSRSEMNVSTLELGDSALYLCASSLVIRRGNTEAFFGQGTRLTVV.